These 11 T cell receptor beta chains were all obtained from the same sample, sequenced in a study of blood T cell repertoires in COVID-19. The table came from immunoSEQ multiplex PCR; TCRdb's copy has only in-frame clones and leaves some out. The sample includes over 100,000 clones, around nine tenths of them seen just once. Input material: peripheral blood. The receptors stem from a man aged 55 to 70 with COVID-19, enrolled during active disease.

This chain links TRBV3-1 (or the pseudogene TRBV3-2) with TRBJ2-2; 11 positions agree with TRBD1. Looked up from germline, CDR1 is LGHDT and CDR2 is YNNKEL (reference sequence). V gave up 6 bases and J gave up 5 bases; unmatched junction bases: 14. This CDR3 spans 18 amino acids. DNA of the CDR3: TGTGCCAGCAGGAAACAATTTGGACAGGGGGCGGGTACCGGGGAGCTGTTTTTT. It codes for CASRKQFGQGAGTGELFF.

The chain combines TRBV6-5 with TRBJ1-2, with TRBD1 identical over 8 bases. From germline, CDR1 is MNHEY and CDR2 SVGAGI. The CDR3 has 12 amino acids. J was trimmed by 7 bases and V by 6 bases; bases with no gene match: 4. CDR3 region: CASRTTGGGYTF. CDR3 nucleotide sequence: TGTGCCAGCAGAACTACAGGGGGTGGCTACACCTTC.

This chain joins TRBV5-4 and TRBJ1-2; 7 bases agree with TRBD1. Unmatched junction bases numbered 5, after V lost 1 base and J lost 8 bases. The CDR3 consists of 13 residues. Germline values: CDR1 SGHNT, CDR2 YYREEE (reference sequence). CDR3 sequence: CASSLNRGFGYTF. The CDR3 nucleotides are TGTGCCAGCAGCTTGAACAGGGGTTTCGGCTACACCTTC. The full variable domain, its missing parts supplied by reference TRBV5-4 and TRBJ1-2, is ETGVTQSPTHLIKTRGQQVTLRCSSQSGHNTVSWYQQALGQGPQFIFQYYREEENGRGNFPPRFSGLQFPNYSSELNVNALELDDSALYLCASSLNRGFGYTFGSGTRLTVV.

The chain joins TRBV7-3 to TRBJ2-3; D call uncertain. The germline CDR1 and CDR2 sequences are SGHTA and FQGTGA. Trimming pared 6 bases from V and 12 bases from J, leaving 13 bases between. The CDR3 length is 11 residues. The CDR3 region is CASSSGSRQYF. The CDR3 DNA follows: TGTGCCAGCAGTTCCGGGTCCCGACAGTATTTT.

The gene calls are TRBV25-1 and TRBJ1-5; no reliable D call. The ends were cut back, 6 bases at V and 0 bases at J, with 12 bases in the middle. The germline gives CDR1 MGHDK, CDR2 SYGVNS. The CDR3 totals 15 residues. This chain's CDR3 is CASSSGLSSNQPQHF. DNA for the CDR3: TGTGCCAGCAGCTCCGGACTTTCTAGCAATCAGCCCCAGCATTTT.

This clone was observed once. The chain combines TRBV6-5 with TRBJ2-7; D is possibly TRBD1 (6 bases). Germline assignment: CDR1 MNHEY and CDR2 SVGAGI. The CDR3 length is 12 residues. V dropped 6 bases and J dropped 3 bases, with 9 bases sitting between them. The chain's CDR3 is CASSVGHYEQYF. The CDR3 DNA follows: TGTGCCAGCAGCGTGGGACACTACGAGCAGTACTTC.

The chain uses TRBV18 and TRBJ1-1, with 9 nucleotides matching TRBD1. The length of the CDR3 is 15 residues. J lost 1 base, V lost 3 bases, and 3 bases had no gene match. Germline V gene lookup returns CDR1 KGHSH and CDR2 LQKENI. The CDR3 loop is CASSPYRGPNTEAFF. Here the CDR3 DNA reads TGTGCCAGCTCACCCTACAGGGGGCCGAACACTGAAGCTTTCTTT.

V and J are TRBV28 and TRBJ1-2; D ambiguous. There are 12 residues in the CDR3. The V gene lost 2 bases and the J gene lost 3 bases, with 4 bases spanning the gap. Germline CDR1 is MDHEN and CDR2 is SYDVKM. CDR3 DNA: TGTGCCAGCAGTTTACGGGACTATGGCTACACCTTC. It encodes CASSLRDYGYTF.

Regarding this clone: Other DNA sequences of this sample code for an identical CDR3. The chain links TRBV10-3 to TRBJ1-3, with TRBD1 matching over 7 bases. The trim removed 3 bases at V and 0 bases at J, leaving 2 bases unmatched. Germline CDR1 and CDR2: ENHRY and SYGVKD. This CDR3 is built from 15 residues. The CDR3 nucleotides read TGTGCCATCAGTGAAGACAGGGCCTCTGGAAACACCATATATTTT. It yields the protein CAISEDRASGNTIYF.

The chain employs TRBV3-1 (or the pseudogene TRBV3-2) and TRBJ1-4; 7 nucleotides line up with TRBD1. This CDR3 has 15 residues. With 3 bases clipped from V and 5 bases from J, the junction kept 6 bases outside the gene matches. Germline V gene data show CDR1 as LGHDT and CDR2 as YNNKEL (reference sequence). This CDR3 reads CASSQNRGVNEKLFF. As DNA, the CDR3 is TGTGCCAGCAGCCAGAACAGGGGAGTAAATGAAAAACTGTTTTTT.

The chain joins TRBV14 to TRBJ1-1; D is undetermined. There are 17 residues in the CDR3. The V gene's germline CDR1 is SGHDN and CDR2 FVKESK. V lost 0 bases and J lost 10, with 24 bases in between. CDR3 nucleotides: TGTGCCAGCAGCCAAGACCCCTTAACGATGACCCAGGTGGGAGCTTTCTTT. Translated: CASSQDPLTMTQVGAFF.